The sequence of this T cell receptor (beta chain) was determined in a study of blood T cell repertoires in COVID-19. Study background: From T cells, B-cell-depleted T cells, or PBMCs came the material, which was cDNA or gDNA.

The V and J ends lost 3 bases and 3 bases respectively, with 11 bases between them. Per the germline V gene, CDR1 is LNHDA and CDR2 is SQIVND (reference sequence). CDR3 length: 14 amino acids. Authors' data handling: For nucleated cells, counts were estimated from reference gene primer amplification. TCRdb keeps only in-frame clones here, not all; method: immunoSEQ multiplex PCR. That table is the source of V, J and clone size, and D and trimming were worked out from the DNA. The sample has some 62,000 clones, around 85% seen once. The receptor was isolated from a woman over 75 with active or convalescent COVID-19. The sequenced material came from peripheral blood. The V call is TRBV19, the J call TRBJ1-2, with a weak D call TRBD1 (5 bases). As DNA, the CDR3 is TGTGCCAGTAGTATTATGAGCAGGGACTATGGCTACACCTTC. Translated: CASSIMSRDYGYTF.